Below, 20 T cell receptor beta chains from the same sample are listed, as sequenced in a study of T cell responses to AZD1222 COVID-19 vaccine. Sequenced by immunoSEQ multiplex PCR; TCRdb stores in-frame clones only, minus some. The data show 150,000 or so clones, less than 95% seen once. The material was peripheral blood, obtained on day 0 of AZD1222 vaccination. Receptors originate from an adult in good health.

This chain joins TRBV5-5 and TRBJ2-1; D may be TRBD1 (5 bases). This CDR3 is 15 amino acids long. Germline values: CDR1 SGHKS, CDR2 YYEKEE (reference sequence). V lost 0 bases to trimming and J lost 2 bases, with 9 bases between them. The CDR3 sequence is CASSLGQGPYNEQFF. The CDR3, as DNA: TGTGCCAGCAGCTTGGGGCAGGGTCCCTACAATGAGCAGTTCTTC.

J is TRBJ1-3 and V is TRBV13; D is unresolved. Germline CDR1 reads PRHDT; CDR2 reads FYEKMQ (reference sequence). V was trimmed by 2 bases and J by 2 bases, leaving 4 bases between them. The CDR3 length is 13 residues. CDR3 residues: CASSLRAGNTIYF. The CDR3 DNA is TGTGCCAGCAGCTTACGGGCTGGAAACACCATATATTTT.

The gene calls are TRBV27 and TRBJ2-1, with D hard to call. The CDR3 extends over 9 amino acids. The ends were cut back, 8 bases at V and 8 bases at J, with 4 bases in the middle. The germline gives CDR1 MNHEY, CDR2 SMNVEV (reference sequence). The CDR3 reads CASGYEQFF. CDR3 bases: TGTGCCAGCGGCTATGAGCAGTTCTTC.

The rearrangement joins TRBV28 to TRBJ1-5; possibly TRBD1 for D (6 bases). Per the germline V gene, CDR1 is MDHEN and CDR2 is SYDVKM. V gave up 3 bases and J gave up 8 bases, with 14 bases separating them. CDR3 size: 14 residues. CDR3 sequence (DNA): TGTGCCAGCAGTTTGGTCCAGGGGATGAAGCCCCAGCATTTT. Amino acid sequence: CASSLVQGMKPQHF.

The chain carries TRBV7-9 and TRBJ1-2; D is undetermined. Germline CDR1 SEHNR, CDR2 FQNEAQ (reference sequence). Between the trimmed V and J ends, which lost 8 bases and 4 bases, there was a span of 14 bases. This CDR3 is built from 13 residues. The CDR3 protein is CASSRFPPYGYTF. As DNA, the CDR3 is TGTGCCAGCTCCCGCTTCCCTCCCTATGGCTACACCTTC. Filled out from reference TRBV7-9 and TRBJ1-2, the complete variable domain reads DTGVSQNPRHKITKRGQNVTFRCDPISEHNRLYWYRQTLGQGPEFLTYFQNEAQLEKSRLLSDRFSAERPKGSFSTLEIQRTEQGDSAMYLCASSRFPPYGYTFGSGTRLTVV.

The rearrangement links TRBV5-1 to TRBJ1-2, with 9 positions matching TRBD1. This CDR3 has 14 residues. Trimming cost V 4 bases and J 5 bases; bases outside gene matches: 6. The germline V gene has CDR1 SGHRS and CDR2 YFSETQ. CDR3 region: CASSRDREMYGYTF. DNA of the CDR3: TGCGCCAGCAGCCGGGACAGGGAGATGTATGGCTACACCTTC.

This chain connects TRBV5-5 to TRBJ1-6; D call uncertain. The CDR3 has 18 amino acids. V was pared by 5 bases and J by 0 bases, with 18 bases between. Per the germline V gene, CDR1 is SGHKS and CDR2 is YYEKEE (reference sequence). For the CDR3, the DNA is TGTGCCAGCAGTTACTCCGCCCCCGTGAGCTCCTATAATTCACCCCTCCACTTT. Amino acid sequence: CASSYSAPVSSYNSPLHF.

The genes are TRBV5-1 and TRBJ2-2; D is unresolved. This CDR3 has 19 residues. Trimming stripped 1 base from V and 6 bases from J, with 25 bases between. Germline values: CDR1 SGHRS, CDR2 YFSETQ. The CDR3 DNA reads as TGCGCCAGCAGCTTGAAAACCATGGCCGGGTTAAGTATCTCCGGGGAGCTGTTTTTT. Amino acid sequence: CASSLKTMAGLSISGELFF.

The chain couples TRBV24-1 to TRBJ2-2, with D possibly matching TRBD1 (6 bases). The CDR3 runs to 17 residues. Germline CDR1 reads KGHDR; CDR2 reads SFDVKD. V was trimmed by 0 bases and J by 1 base, leaving 11 bases between them. The CDR3 DNA reads TGTGCCACCAGTGATTTGCAAGGGGGTTGGAACACCGGGGAGCTGTTTTTT. As protein: CATSDLQGGWNTGELFF.

Notes on this clone: The same CDR3 also results from other DNA sequences found in this sample. J is TRBJ1-5 and V is TRBV19, with unresolved D. The V gene's germline CDR1 is LNHDA and CDR2 SQIVND (reference sequence). The length of the CDR3 is 12 residues. The V end was cut by 5 bases, the J end by 2 bases, with 4 bases between. The CDR3 DNA is TGTGCCAGTAGTGACGGCAATCAGCCCCAGCATTTT. The encoded protein is CASSDGNQPQHF.

The rearrangement links TRBV2 to TRBJ2-1; D may be TRBD2 (6 bases). The CDR3 totals 17 residues. The germline V gene has CDR1 SNHLY and CDR2 FYNNEI. V lost 3 bases and J lost 7, with 22 bases in between. The CDR3 nucleotides read TGTGCCAGCAGTGATCGAAGCCAGCGGGTAACCTGGAATGAGCAGTTCTTC. It specifies CASSDRSQRVTWNEQFF.

This clone showed up just once. This sequence joins TRBV2 and TRBJ1-6, with D tentatively TRBD1 (6 bases). Germline assignment: CDR1 SNHLY and CDR2 FYNNEI. CDR3 size: 13 residues. Trimming cost V 7 bases and J 6 bases, with 10 bases left between them. CDR3 in amino acids: CASTGQFNSPLHF. The CDR3 nucleotides are TGTGCCAGCACAGGACAGTTTAATTCACCCCTCCACTTT.

This sequence joins TRBV7-9 and TRBJ1-1; the D is unclear. The germline gives CDR1 SEHNR, CDR2 FQNEAQ (reference sequence). Trimming stripped 0 bases from V and 4 bases from J, with 9 bases between. This CDR3 is 14 amino acids long. The chain's CDR3 is CASSLAVQVTEAFF. The CDR3 DNA reads as TGTGCCAGCAGCTTAGCAGTACAAGTCACTGAAGCTTTCTTT.

The chain is built from TRBV11-3 and TRBJ1-1; D possibly corresponds to TRBD1 (6 bases). Germline-derived CDR1 and CDR2 are SGHNT and YENEEA. This CDR3 contains 13 residues. The V end was cut by 3 bases, the J end by 8 bases, with 13 bases between. CDR3 in DNA: TGTGCCAGCAGCTTCAGGGGTCAGCACGAAGCTTTCTTT. This encodes CASSFRGQHEAFF.

The J gene is TRBJ1-1, the V gene TRBV7-3, with 8 positions matching TRBD1. The V gene end was trimmed by 5 bases and the J gene end by 2 bases; junction bases not matched to a gene: 7. This CDR3 is 15 amino acids long. The germline CDR1 and CDR2 sequences are SGHTA and FQGTGA. Written as DNA, the CDR3 is TGTGCCAGCAGCAAATCGGGACAGGCAAACACTGAAGCTTTCTTT. It specifies CASSKSGQANTEAFF.

This clone has a single count. The chain is built from TRBV7-2 and TRBJ2-2; weak D call: TRBD2 (6 bases). Germline V gene lookup returns CDR1 SGHTA and CDR2 FQGNSA. V was trimmed by 0 bases and J by 4 bases, leaving 6 bases between them. This CDR3 contains 14 residues. CDR3 in amino acids: CASSLARGTGELFF. Here the CDR3 DNA reads TGTGCCAGCAGCTTAGCGCGGGGCACCGGGGAGCTGTTTTTT.

The chain combines TRBV3-1 (or the pseudogene TRBV3-2) with TRBJ2-2, with 10 bases fitting TRBD2. The CDR3 sequence is 17 residues long. V trimming: 4 bases; J trimming: 7 bases; junction bases outside the gene matches: 12. Germline-derived CDR1 and CDR2 are LGHDT and YNNKEL (reference sequence). The CDR3 bases are TGTGCCAGCAGCCCCCGACTAGCGGGTTGGGAAAACGGGGAGCTGTTTTTT. Translated, it gives CASSPRLAGWENGELFF.

This rearrangement joins TRBV5-1 to TRBJ2-5; D possibly uses TRBD1 or TRBD2 (5 bases each). Germline assignment: CDR1 SGHRS and CDR2 YFSETQ. The CDR3 length is 15 residues. V lost 5 bases and J lost 4, with 18 bases in between. This CDR3 is CASRTGTGRSETQYF. In nucleotides, the CDR3 is TGCGCCAGCAGAACGGGGACGGGGCGGTCAGAGACCCAGTACTTC.

The chain carries TRBV15 and TRBJ1-2; D is unclear. From germline, CDR1 is LNHNV and CDR2 YYDKDF (reference sequence). Trimming left V 4 bases short and J 4 bases short, with 19 bases between. CDR3 length equals 16 residues. The CDR3 sequence: CATSIERPPGRYGYTF. CDR3 nucleotide sequence: TGTGCCACCAGCATAGAGAGGCCACCAGGTCGCTATGGCTACACCTTC.

CDR3 sequence reads: CASSFPVRGGYTF. The CDR3, as DNA: TGTGCCAGCAGCTTTCCAGTTAGGGGTGGCTACACCTTC. This chain connects TRBV7-9 to TRBJ1-2; D might be TRBD1 (5 bases). Deletions cut 3 bases from V and 7 bases from J, with 12 bases between. The CDR3 runs 13 residues. Germline V gene data show CDR1 as SEHNR and CDR2 as FQNEAQ (reference sequence).